The 2 T cell receptor beta chains reported below all come from one sample, sequenced in a study of shared clonotypes between healthy human individuals. This table comes from immunoSEQ multiplex PCR, and its TCRdb copy is limited to in-frame clones, with some not included. The table has 650,000 to 800,000 clones, roughly 72% seen once. Sequenced input: memory CD4+ T cells sorted from blood. Subset given: CD45RA-negative fraction. The receptors derive from a woman aged 25-40 years in good health.

The chain combines TRBV10-1 with TRBJ2-7; the D gene could be TRBD1 or TRBD2 (6 bases each). Germline V gene lookup returns CDR1 WNHNN and CDR2 SYGVQD (reference sequence). V lost 4 bases and J lost 4, with 14 bases in between. The CDR3 contains 14 residues. The CDR3 region is CASSAGAGVYEQYF. Written as DNA, the CDR3 is TGCGCCAGCAGTGCGGGGGCTGGGGTTTACGAGCAGTACTTC.

The chain links TRBV5-5 to TRBJ2-7, with D possibly TRBD2 on 5 matching bases. CDR3 size: 14 residues. Germline CDR1 SGHKS, CDR2 YYEKEE (reference sequence). Trimming took off 0 bases at V and 3 bases at J, with 10 bases between the two ends. The CDR3 loop is CASSLADGVYEQYF. As DNA, the CDR3 is TGTGCCAGCAGCTTGGCCGACGGGGTCTACGAGCAGTACTTC.